The entry below gives a single TCR beta chain sequence along with its context. Its antigen is still unknown. The germline CDR1 and CDR2 sequences are LNHNV and YYDKDF (reference sequence). This CDR3 spans 14 amino acids. V was pared by 2 bases and J by 1 base, with 8 bases between. This record comes from a study of OX40 agonist ivuxolimab in advanced cancers. The wider study: An agonistic anti-OX40 (CD134) antibody, ivuxolimab, was used to treat the patients. Two cutaneous melanoma patients and one hepatocellular carcinoma patient, three in all, had partial responses. Overall study results and limits: On average, CD8+ T cells showed a greater number of expanded clones than CD4+. With doses of 0.1 to 3.0 mg/kg, CD4+ and CD8+ blood T cells had undergone clonal expansion by week 6.

Profiling relied on immunoSEQ multiplex PCR, and the TCRdb table lists in-frame clones only, not all of them. In the table there are thousands of clones, around 93% of which are singletons. This receptor was identified in an adult with an advanced solid tumor such as melanoma, head and neck, liver or kidney cancer. The chain recombines TRBV15 with TRBJ2-5; D unclear. Sequences were derived from CD4+ or CD8+ T cells sorted from blood, sampled in a trial of the OX40 agonist ivuxolimab. CDR3: CATSRPGTQETQYF. CDR3 sequence (DNA): TGTGCCACCAGCAGACCAGGAACCCAAGAGACCCAGTACTTC.